This T cell receptor (beta chain) comes out of a study of OX40 agonist ivuxolimab in advanced cancers. Overall study results and limits: There were also nonresponders showing low normalized T-cell clonal expansion.

Here immunoSEQ multiplex PCR was the method, and the copy in TCRdb shows in-frame clones only, minus some. The sample yields 30,000 to 45,000 clones, 82% seen once. For this clone: What it binds is unknown.

Here the sequenced sample was CD4+ or CD8+ T cells sorted from blood, taken in a trial of the OX40 agonist ivuxolimab. This sequence originates from an adult with an advanced solid tumor such as melanoma, head and neck, liver or kidney cancer.

CDR3 sequence: CASSLQGAGELFF. The CDR3 DNA follows: TGTGCCAGTAGTTTACAGGGGGCCGGGGAGCTGTTTTTT. J is TRBJ2-2 and V is TRBV19; 8 bases are a match to TRBD1. The V segment lost 5 bases and the J segment 6 bases; nucleotides outside the gene matches: 2. This CDR3 comprises 13 residues. CDR1 and CDR2 (germline): LNHDA, SQIVND (reference sequence).